This T cell receptor beta chain was observed in a study of cytomegalovirus exposure and HLA in healthy donors. The PCR was carried out with 60 Vbeta primers and 13 Jbeta primers. Using immunoSEQ multiplex PCR, the repertoire was profiled, and TCRdb retains in-frame clones only, with some absent. The sample contains over 65,000 clones, 70% to 80% of which appear only once. CDR1 is SGHRS, CDR2 YFSETQ, per germline. The CDR3 sequence is 15 residues long. This TCR was recovered from a man aged 45-65 years in good health and CMV-seronegative. The chain employs TRBV5-1 and TRBJ2-5; TRBD2 is a possible D gene (6 bases). The DNA end favors TRBJ2-7, so the J call may be wrong. Sequenced input: PBMCs. CDR3 sequence reads: CASSWTGTGAYEQYF. CDR3 DNA sequence: TGCGCCAGCAGCTGGACCGGGACTGGAGCCTACGAGCAGTACTTC.